The next 26 T cell receptor beta chains were all read from a single sample in a study of OX40 agonist ivuxolimab in advanced cancers. Produced via immunoSEQ multiplex PCR; TCRdb's table is partial and in-frame only. The sample has 75,000 to 80,000 clones; over 75% are singletons. Specimen: CD4+ or CD8+ T cells sorted from blood, collected in a trial of the OX40 agonist ivuxolimab. The receptors here all came from an adult with an advanced solid tumor such as melanoma, head and neck, liver or kidney cancer.

V is TRBV27 and J is TRBJ2-5, with TRBD1 identical over 9 bases. V shed 6 bases, J shed 7 bases, and the junction held 9 bases outside the gene matches. The CDR3 runs to 14 residues. CDR1 is MNHEY, CDR2 SMNVEV, per germline (reference sequence). CDR3 sequence: CASSSDRGGRTQYF. CDR3 nucleotides: TGTGCCAGCAGCTCGGACAGGGGTGGACGGACCCAGTACTTC.

This clone was seen a handful of times. V gene TRBV5-4 combines with J gene TRBJ1-5; D uncertain. CDR1 is SGHNT and CDR2 is YYREEE in the germline V gene (reference sequence). CDR3 size: 17 residues. Trimming removed 1 base from V and 0 bases from J, with 14 bases in between. CDR3 nucleotides: TGTGCCAGCAGCTTGAGGAGAACCGGCAATAGCAATCAGCCCCAGCATTTT. Translating it yields CASSLRRTGNSNQPQHF.

This chain uses TRBV28 with TRBJ2-5; tentative D call: TRBD1 (8 bases). This CDR3 comprises 18 residues. Germline-derived CDR1 and CDR2 are MDHEN and SYDVKM. Between the trimmed V and J ends, which lost 3 bases and 1 base, there was a span of 21 bases. The CDR3 sequence is CASSFSRGQLAAQETQYF. CDR3 DNA sequence: TGTGCCAGCAGTTTTTCCAGGGGGCAGCTAGCGGCCCAAGAGACCCAGTACTTC.

The chain uses TRBV14 and TRBJ1-1, with 8 bases fitting TRBD1. The CDR3 is 12 amino acids. The trim removed 6 bases at V and 6 bases at J, leaving 3 bases unmatched. Germline CDR1 and CDR2: SGHDN and FVKESK. CDR3 DNA sequence: TGTGCCAGCAGTACAGGGGGTTCTGAAGCTTTCTTT. The encoded protein is CASSTGGSEAFF.

The V gene is TRBV6-1, the J gene TRBJ1-1; TRBD1 might be the D (5 bases). Trimming took off 5 bases at V and 4 bases at J, with 14 bases between the two ends. This CDR3 has 14 residues. Germline CDR1 MNHNS, CDR2 SASEGT. The CDR3 DNA reads TGTGCCAGCAGTTTCGACAGTCAGGGCACTGAAGCTTTCTTT. The encoded protein is CASSFDSQGTEAFF.

This chain links TRBV4-2 with TRBJ2-3, with 10 bases matching TRBD2. The germline CDR1 and CDR2 sequences are LGHNA and YNFKEQ. The CDR3 is made up of 16 amino acids. The V segment lost 0 bases and the J segment 3 bases; nucleotides outside the gene matches: 3. CDR3 nucleotides: TGTGCCAGCAGCCAAGAAAGGGGACTAGCGACAGATACGCAGTATTTT. Residues: CASSQERGLATDTQYF.

This chain joins TRBV5-5 and TRBJ2-3, with TRBD2 as a possible D gene (5 bases). Germline lookup yields CDR1 SGHKS and CDR2 YYEKEE (reference sequence). Trimming removed 4 bases at V and 1 base at J, with 13 bases between. The CDR3 covers 15 residues. The DNA of the CDR3 is TGTGCCAGCAGCCCGGGGTCAAGTGGCACAGATACGCAGTATTTT. Amino acids: CASSPGSSGTDTQYF. The variable domain in full, completed from reference TRBV5-5 and TRBJ2-3, reads DAGVTQSPTHLIKTRGQQVTLRCSPISGHKSVSWYQQVLGQGPQFIFQYYEKEERGRGNFPDRFSARQFPNYSSELNVNALLLGDSALYLCASSPGSSGTDTQYFGPGTRLTVL.

This chain joins TRBV5-4 and TRBJ2-1, with 8 bases lining up with TRBD2. Germline trimming cut 3 bases from V and 8 bases from J; bases unmatched to any gene: 4. CDR3 length equals 13 residues. Germline V gene lookup returns CDR1 SGHNT and CDR2 YYREEE (reference sequence). The CDR3 region has the DNA TGTGCCAGCAGCTCCGGGACTAGTGATGAGCAGTTCTTC. It specifies CASSSGTSDEQFF. The full variable domain, completed using reference TRBV5-4 and TRBJ2-1, is ETGVTQSPTHLIKTRGQQVTLRCSSQSGHNTVSWYQQALGQGPQFIFQYYREEENGRGNFPPRFSGLQFPNYSSELNVNALELDDSALYLCASSSGTSDEQFFGPGTRLTVL.

The genes are TRBV4-2 and TRBJ2-1; D is unresolved. Trimming left V 4 bases short and J 1 base short, with 5 bases between. This CDR3 has 13 amino acids. CDR1 LGHNA and CDR2 YNFKEQ come from the germline V gene. The CDR3 here is CASSPQSYNEQFF. The DNA of the CDR3 is TGTGCCAGCAGCCCCCAATCCTACAATGAGCAGTTCTTC.

The genes are TRBV5-1 and TRBJ1-3, with D hard to call. Per the germline V gene, CDR1 is SGHRS and CDR2 is YFSETQ. With 0 bases removed from V and 1 base from J, the gap between germline ends came to 8 bases. The CDR3 runs 15 residues. CDR3 protein: CASSLDRTSGNTIYF. The CDR3 DNA reads TGCGCCAGCAGCTTGGACCGTACTTCTGGAAACACCATATATTTT.

V is TRBV6-5 and J is TRBJ2-7; TRBD2 matches 8 bases. CDR1 is MNHEY, CDR2 SVGAGI, per germline. CDR3 length equals 16 residues. V gave up 1 base and J gave up 2 bases; unmatched junction bases: 7. CDR3 sequence (DNA): TGTGCCAGCAGTTACTTGAGTAGCGGGGCCACCTACGAGCAGTACTTC. Translating gives CASSYLSSGATYEQYF.

This chain uses TRBV11-3 with TRBJ1-3, with D possibly matching TRBD1 (5 bases). This CDR3 comprises 16 residues. The germline gives CDR1 SGHNT, CDR2 YENEEA. V was trimmed by 3 bases and J by 4 bases, leaving 16 bases between them. In DNA form, the CDR3 reads TGTGCCAGCAGCTTTAGGGGTGAAATAGGAGGAAACACCATATATTTT. This codes for CASSFRGEIGGNTIYF.

This clone was seen once. This chain connects TRBV2 to TRBJ2-1; 7 positions match TRBD1. CDR1 is SNHLY, CDR2 FYNNEI, per germline. With 7 bases clipped from V and 0 bases from J, the junction kept 3 bases outside the gene matches. The CDR3 length is 14 residues. The DNA of the CDR3 is TGTGCCAGCAACCGACAGGGCTCCTACAATGAGCAGTTCTTC. Its translation is CASNRQGSYNEQFF.

The chain has TRBV28 and TRBJ2-1; possible D gene TRBD2, 5 bases. Trimming shortened V by 5 bases and J by 2 bases, and 13 bases separated the two germline ends. Germline assignment: CDR1 MDHEN and CDR2 SYDVKM. The CDR3 covers 15 residues. The CDR3 DNA follows: TGTGCCAGCAGTCGACGAGCCGGGACCTACAATGAGCAGTTCTTC. Translated: CASSRRAGTYNEQFF.

The rearrangement links TRBV5-6 to TRBJ2-1; 8 bases match TRBD2. V lost 4 bases and J lost 4; bases outside the gene matches: 16. This CDR3 region has 18 residues. The germline V gene encodes CDR1 SGHDT and CDR2 YYEEEE. This CDR3 reads CASSTGRGAGGPYNEQFF. The CDR3 region has the DNA TGTGCCAGCAGCACGGGCCGTGGGGCGGGGGGCCCTTACAATGAGCAGTTCTTC.

V gene TRBV6-1 combines with J gene TRBJ2-7, with D possibly being TRBD2 (5 bases). Germline assignment: CDR1 MNHNS and CDR2 SASEGT. The V end was cut by 6 bases, the J end by 7 bases, with 10 bases between. The CDR3 totals 11 residues. The CDR3 is CASRSSGEQYF. The CDR3 DNA reads as TGTGCCAGCAGGTCCTCGGGAGAGCAGTACTTC.

The chain uses TRBV18 and TRBJ2-3, with 9 bases lining up with TRBD1. Per germline, CDR1 KGHSH and CDR2 LQKENI. The V gene end was trimmed by 3 bases and the J gene end by 8 bases; junction bases not matched to a gene: 6. The CDR3 covers 14 residues. The CDR3 sequence: CASSPGQGFRTQYF. CDR3 in DNA: TGTGCCAGCTCACCGGGACAGGGTTTCCGTACGCAGTATTTT. The entire variable domain, with the rest obtained from reference TRBV18 and TRBJ2-3, is as follows: NAGVMQNPRHLVRRRGQEARLRCSPMKGHSHVYWYRQLPEEGLKFMVYLQKENIIDESGMPKERFSAEFPKEGPSILRIQQVVRGDSAAYFCASSPGQGFRTQYFGPGTRLTVL.

The chain joins TRBV2 to TRBJ1-4; D uncertain. The CDR3 is 14 residues long. In germline, CDR1 is SNHLY, CDR2 FYNNEI. Trimming pared 4 bases from V and 2 bases from J, leaving 8 bases between. Here the CDR3 DNA reads TGTGCCAGCAGTGTGTTTGGGACTAATGAAAAACTGTTTTTT. As protein: CASSVFGTNEKLFF.

The V and J genes are TRBV7-9 and TRBJ1-1, with D hard to call. The CDR3 spans 13 residues. The germline V gene has CDR1 SEHNR and CDR2 FQNEAQ (reference sequence). Trimming cost V 7 bases and J 1 base, with 10 bases left between them. The CDR3 DNA follows: TGTGCCAGCACCTCGGGAGGGAACACTGAAGCTTTCTTT. Translation gives CASTSGGNTEAFF.

The chain joins TRBV19 to TRBJ2-7, with D perhaps TRBD1 or TRBD2 (5 bases each). Trimming pared 1 base from V and 7 bases from J, leaving 11 bases between. The V gene's germline CDR1 is LNHDA and CDR2 SQIVND (reference sequence). The CDR3 contains 13 residues. CDR3 in DNA: TGTGCCAGTAGTATAGTACTTGAGGGGGAGCAGTACTTC. Its protein is CASSIVLEGEQYF. Looking up the rest from reference TRBV19 and TRBJ2-7 gives the full variable domain: DGGITQSPKYLFRKEGQNVTLSCEQNLNHDAMYWYRQDPGQGLRLIYYSQIVNDFQKGDIAEGYSVSREKKESFPLTVTSAQKNPTAFYLCASSIVLEGEQYFGPGTRLTVT.

This clone was counted a single time. The V gene is TRBV10-3, the J gene TRBJ2-1; TRBD2 aligns across 15 bases. V lost 6 bases and J lost 0; bases outside the gene matches: 6. Germline CDR1 ENHRY, CDR2 SYGVKD. The CDR3 sequence is 18 residues long. The CDR3 loop is CAIRAGTSGGSSYNEQFF. The CDR3 DNA sequence: TGTGCCATCAGAGCCGGGACTAGCGGGGGGAGCTCCTACAATGAGCAGTTCTTC.

The genes are TRBV7-9 and TRBJ1-3, with TRBD1 matching 7 bases. The ends lost 8 bases at V and 2 bases at J; junction bases unmatched: 6. The CDR3 extends over 14 amino acids. Germline V CDR1 and CDR2: SEHNR, FQNEAQ (reference sequence). The CDR3 reads CASGPGTAGNTIYF. CDR3 nucleotides: TGTGCCAGCGGGCCGGGGACAGCTGGAAACACCATATATTTT.

The rearrangement uses TRBV6-5 and TRBJ2-5; 12 bases fit TRBD2. J was trimmed by 6 bases and V by 6 bases; bases with no gene match: 5. Germline assignment: CDR1 MNHEY and CDR2 SVGAGI. The length of the CDR3 is 14 residues. The CDR3 reads CASRSSGGAKTQYF. The CDR3 DNA reads as TGTGCCAGCAGGTCTAGCGGGGGGGCAAAGACCCAGTACTTC.

This clone has only a few counts. The chain combines TRBV27 with TRBJ2-5; 9 bases are shared with TRBD1. Trimming at V came to 9 bases and at J to 3 bases, leaving 5 bases not matched to a gene. This CDR3 region has 13 residues. The germline V gene has CDR1 MNHEY and CDR2 SMNVEV (reference sequence). CDR3: CASWRTGEETQYF. The DNA of the CDR3 is TGTGCCAGTTGGCGGACAGGGGAAGAGACCCAGTACTTC.

The genes are TRBV5-1 and TRBJ1-3, with 10 nucleotides matching TRBD1. The CDR3 has 16 residues. V dropped 1 base and J dropped 4; count of bases not matched to a gene: 5. From germline, CDR1 is SGHRS and CDR2 YFSETQ. The CDR3 sequence is CASSLRTGGSGNTIYF. The CDR3 region has the DNA TGCGCCAGCAGCTTGAGGACAGGGGGTTCCGGAAACACCATATATTTT.

The V and J genes are TRBV30 and TRBJ1-6, with D unresolved. Trimming stripped 6 bases from V and 9 bases from J, with 9 bases between. Germline CDR1 reads GTSNPN; CDR2 reads SVGIG (reference sequence). The CDR3 spans 11 residues. The CDR3 loop is CACTTGSPLHF. The CDR3 DNA follows: TGTGCCTGTACAACGGGTTCACCCCTCCACTTT.